This is a list of T cell receptor beta chains from one sample in a study of blood T cell repertoires in COVID-19. Method: immunoSEQ multiplex PCR; TCRdb's copy keeps in-frame clones and lacks some. This sample has about 210,000 clones, with approximately 78% found just once. Material for sequencing was peripheral blood. These receptors were obtained from a woman between 40 and 50 years old with acute or convalescent COVID-19. Each CDR3 is given with its conserved first and last residue. D genes are given only for firm matches. Rows may omit the clone size; those that give it use once, few, many or a size class.

CDR3	DNA	size	J	V	D
CASSHLQGSGNTIYF	TGTGCCAGCAGCCACTTACAGGGATCTGGAAACACCATATATTTT	.	TRBJ1-3	TRBV3-1/TRBV3-2	.
CAWKLTQGARNEQFF	TGTGCCTGGAAGTTAACCCAAGGAGCCAGAAATGAGCAGTTCTTC	.	TRBJ2-1	TRBV30	.
CASSSKLGLYGYTF	TGTGCCAGCAGCTCCAAGCTGGGCCTCTATGGCTACACCTTC	.	TRBJ1-2	TRBV14	.
CASSQGDTPDYEQYF	TGTGCCAGCAGCCAAGGGGACACCCCTGACTACGAGCAGTACTTC	.	TRBJ2-7	TRBV3-1/TRBV3-2	.
CASSSQGIGSGANVLTF	TGTGCCAGCAGCTCACAGGGTATAGGCTCTGGGGCCAACGTCCTGACTTTC	.	TRBJ2-6	TRBV5-5	.
CASSPRGLETGELFF	TGTGCCAGCAGCCCGCGGGGGTTGGAAACCGGGGAGCTGTTTTTT	.	TRBJ2-2	TRBV7-2	TRBD2
CATSNAGAGYGYTF	TGTGCCACCTCGAACGCAGGGGCTGGATATGGCTACACCTTC	.	TRBJ1-2	TRBV15	.
CASSEFSGLESGQFF	TGTGCCAGCAGTGAGTTCTCGGGACTAGAAAGTGGGCAGTTCTTC	.	TRBJ2-1	TRBV25-1	TRBD2
CASSFGQNNEQFF	TGTGCCAGCAGTTTTGGACAGAACAATGAGCAGTTCTTC	.	TRBJ2-1	TRBV27	.
CASSAANTGELFF	TGTGCCAGCTCCGCAGCGAACACCGGGGAGCTGTTTTTT	.	TRBJ2-2	TRBV6-5	.
CASSLAGVLSYEQYF	TGTGCCAGCAGCTTAGCAGGGGTACTTAGCTACGAGCAGTACTTC	once	TRBJ2-7	TRBV7-6	.
CASSQGSGRARYEQYF	TGCGCCAGCAGCCAAGGTAGCGGGAGGGCCAGGTACGAGCAGTACTTC	.	TRBJ2-7	TRBV4-1	TRBD2
CASSLARTGTWNEQFF	TGTGCCAGCAGCTTAGCGCGGACAGGAACGTGGAATGAGCAGTTCTTC	once	TRBJ2-1	TRBV11-1	TRBD1
CASSGGAHNEQFF	TGTGCCAGCAGCGGGGGGGCCCACAATGAGCAGTTCTTC	.	TRBJ2-1	TRBV14	.
CASRTGVNEKLFF	TGTGCCAGCAGGACAGGAGTTAATGAAAAACTGTTTTTT	.	TRBJ1-4	TRBV25-1	.
CASSYSAGGETQYF	TGTGCCAGCAGTTACTCGGCGGGAGGGGAGACCCAGTACTTC	few	TRBJ2-5	TRBV6-5	TRBD2
CASLWGTYEQYF	TGTGCCAGCCTTTGGGGCACCTACGAGCAGTACTTC	few	TRBJ2-7	TRBV6-5	.
CASSLYSYTGELFF	TGTGCCAGCAGTTTATACAGCTACACCGGGGAGCTGTTTTTT	.	TRBJ2-2	TRBV27	.
CSVEAQVGEKLFF	TGCAGCGTTGAAGCCCAGGTTGGCGAAAAACTGTTTTTT	.	TRBJ1-4	TRBV29-1	.
CASSDQKTNEKLFF	TGCGCCAGCAGCGATCAGAAAACTAATGAAAAACTGTTTTTT	.	TRBJ1-4	TRBV4-1	.
CASSRASPTDTQYF	TGTGCCAGTTCCCGCGCCTCCCCCACAGATACGCAGTATTTT	.	TRBJ2-3	TRBV19	.
CASSPDRGTGELFF	TGTGCCAGCAGCCCGGACAGGGGAACTGGGGAGCTGTTTTTT	.	TRBJ2-2	TRBV27	TRBD1